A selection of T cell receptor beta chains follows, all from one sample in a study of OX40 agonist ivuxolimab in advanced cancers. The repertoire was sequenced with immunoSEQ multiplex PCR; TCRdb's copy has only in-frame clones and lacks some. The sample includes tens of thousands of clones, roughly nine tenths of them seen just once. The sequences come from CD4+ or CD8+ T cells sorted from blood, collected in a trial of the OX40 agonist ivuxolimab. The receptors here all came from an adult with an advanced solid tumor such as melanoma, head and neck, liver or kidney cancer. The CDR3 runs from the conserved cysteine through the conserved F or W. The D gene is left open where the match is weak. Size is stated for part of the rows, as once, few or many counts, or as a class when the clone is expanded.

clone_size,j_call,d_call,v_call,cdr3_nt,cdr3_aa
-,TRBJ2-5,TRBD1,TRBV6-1,TGTGCCAGCAGCCTGACAGGGAACCAAGAGACCCAGTACTTC,CASSLTGNQETQYF
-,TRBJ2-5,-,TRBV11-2,TGTGCCAGCAGCTTATTAGGGGTGGAGACCCAGTACTTC,CASSLLGVETQYF
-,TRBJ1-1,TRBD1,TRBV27,TGTGCCAGCAGTTTACAACAGGGGGCCAATGAAGCTTTCTTT,CASSLQQGANEAFF
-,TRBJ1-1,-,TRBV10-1,TGCGCCAGCAGTTCCGACAAGAACACTGAAGCTTTCTTT,CASSSDKNTEAFF
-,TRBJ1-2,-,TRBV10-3,TGTGCCATCAGTGGTGCAACAGGAGGGAACGGCTACACCTTC,CAISGATGGNGYTF
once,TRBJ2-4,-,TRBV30,TGTGCCTGGAGCTTGGACCGCCTCCAGTACTTC,CAWSLDRLQYF
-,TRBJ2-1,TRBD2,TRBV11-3,TGTGCCAGCAGCCGACGGACTAGCGGGAGGGCCTTACTCAACAATGAGCAGTTCTTC,CASSRRTSGRALLNNEQFF
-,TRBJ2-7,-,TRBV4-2,TGTGCCAGCAGCTTCCGAACAGGTGAAGACGAGCAGTACTTC,CASSFRTGEDEQYF
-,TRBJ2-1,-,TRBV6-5,-,CASSSSGLAGLEQFF
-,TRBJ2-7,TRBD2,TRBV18,TGTGCCAGCTCACCAAATCTCCGGGAGGGTTACGAGCAGTACTTC,CASSPNLREGYEQYF
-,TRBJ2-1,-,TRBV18,TGTGCCAGCTTGACCGTTGCGGCCCGGCGGGGTGAGCAGTTCTTC,CASLTVAARRGEQFF
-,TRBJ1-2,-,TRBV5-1,TGCGCCAGCAGCTTGGGCGGGACGGACCACTATGGCTACACCTTC,CASSLGGTDHYGYTF
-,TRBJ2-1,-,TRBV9,TGTGCCAGCAGCGTTGGTTTTTACAATGAGCAGTTCTTC,CASSVGFYNEQFF
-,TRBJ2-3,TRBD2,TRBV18,TGTGCCAGCTCACCACTAGCGGGAGGGGTCACAGATACGCAGTATTTT,CASSPLAGGVTDTQYF
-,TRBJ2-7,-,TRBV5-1,TGCGCCAGCAGTGCTGGGGTCTTGGGGAGAACCGAGCAGTACTTC,CASSAGVLGRTEQYF
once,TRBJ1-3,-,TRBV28,TGTGCCAGCAGAAGGAGTAGCTCTGGAAACACCATATATTTT,CASRRSSSGNTIYF
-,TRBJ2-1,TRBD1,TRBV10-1,TGCGCCAGCAGTGAGTCCGCGACAGGGGTGAATGAGCAGTTCTTC,CASSESATGVNEQFF
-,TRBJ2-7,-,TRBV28,TGTGCCAGCAGTTTATTATCTGAGGGCCGCTACGAGCAGTACTTC,CASSLLSEGRYEQYF
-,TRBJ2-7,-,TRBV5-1,TGCGCCAGCAGCCCGGGGGGGGACAGCTCCTACGAGCAGTACTTC,CASSPGGDSSYEQYF
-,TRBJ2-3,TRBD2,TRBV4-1,TGCGCCAGCAGCCAGGAACTAGCGGTCAGGGTAGATACGCAGTATTTT,CASSQELAVRVDTQYF
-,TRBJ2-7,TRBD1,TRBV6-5,TGTGCCAGCCTCGGGGGACAGGGATTGGGCTACGAGCAGTACTTC,CASLGGQGLGYEQYF
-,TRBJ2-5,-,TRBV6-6,TGTGCCAGCAGTTACGGAACAGGGAGACAAGAGACCCAGTACTTC,CASSYGTGRQETQYF
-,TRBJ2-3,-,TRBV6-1,TGTGCCAGTGGGGGGCTAGCAGGCCCCACAGATACGCAGTATTTT,CASGGLAGPTDTQYF
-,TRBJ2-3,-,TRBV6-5,TGTGCCAGCAGCAGCGGTACTAGCACAGATACGCAGTATTTT,CASSSGTSTDTQYF
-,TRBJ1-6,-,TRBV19,TGTGCCAGTAGTACCGGGAGGACGATGACATTT,CASSTGRTMTF
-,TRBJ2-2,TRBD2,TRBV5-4,TGTGCCAGCAGCTCGGGAGGGACTAGCGGTTACACCGGGGAGCTGTTTTTT,CASSSGGTSGYTGELFF
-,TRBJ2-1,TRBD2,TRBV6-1,TGTGCCAGCAGTGAACTTGGCGGAGCGGGAGGGCCCAATGAGCAGTTCTTC,CASSELGGAGGPNEQFF
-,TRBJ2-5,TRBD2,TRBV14,TGTGCCAGCAGCCAAGAGATCGGCTGGCGGGAGGGCAGGTCAGAGACCCAGTACTTC,CASSQEIGWREGRSETQYF
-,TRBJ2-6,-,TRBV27,TGTGCCAGCAGTTTCGCCTCTTCAGGGAGCTCTGGGGCCAACGTCCTGACTTTC,CASSFASSGSSGANVLTF
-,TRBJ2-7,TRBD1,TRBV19,TGTGCCAGTAGTAATAGACAGGGGTTCAACGAGCAGTACTTC,CASSNRQGFNEQYF
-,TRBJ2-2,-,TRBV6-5,TGTGCCAGCAGTTGGGGGCGGGAGCTGTTTTTT,CASSWGRELFF
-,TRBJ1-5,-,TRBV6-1,TGTGCCAGCAGTGAAGTAACAGGGTACCAGCCCCAGCATTTT,CASSEVTGYQPQHF
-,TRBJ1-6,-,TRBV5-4,TGTGCCAGCAGCCTCGACAGAAACTCCTCACCCCTCCACTTT,CASSLDRNSSPLHF
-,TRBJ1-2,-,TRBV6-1,TGTGCCAGCAGTGACAGGGACCTTGGGGGCTACACCTTC,CASSDRDLGGYTF
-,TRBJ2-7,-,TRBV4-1,TGCGCCAGCAGCCAAGTCTTGGACAGATCCTACGAGCAGTACTTC,CASSQVLDRSYEQYF
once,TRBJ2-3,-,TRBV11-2,TGTGCCAGCAGCTTTAGCGGCACAGATACGCAGTATTTT,CASSFSGTDTQYF
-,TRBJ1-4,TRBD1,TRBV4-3,TGCGCCAGCAGCCAAGGGGGGACAGGGGGCGGTGAAAAACTGTTTTTT,CASSQGGTGGGEKLFF
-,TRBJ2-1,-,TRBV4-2,TGTGCCAGCAGCCAAGATAGGGGCGGTCCCAATGAGCAGTTCTTC,CASSQDRGGPNEQFF
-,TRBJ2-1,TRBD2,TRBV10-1,TGCGCCAGTTCAACTAGCGGGAGCACGTATGAGCAGTTCTTC,CASSTSGSTYEQFF
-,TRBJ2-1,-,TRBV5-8,TGTGCCAGCAGCTTGGGGGCAGGATCCTACAATGAGCAGTTCTTC,CASSLGAGSYNEQFF
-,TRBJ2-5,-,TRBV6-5,TGTGCCAGCTTCTCCACGGGAGAAGAGACCCAGTACTTC,CASFSTGEETQYF
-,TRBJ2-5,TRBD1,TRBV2,TGTGCCAGCAGTCTCCGGGACAGGGGGAGGGCGGCCCAGTACTTC,CASSLRDRGRAAQYF
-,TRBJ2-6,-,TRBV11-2,TGTGCCAGCAGCTTAGATCACTTTAACTCTGGGGCCAACGTCCTGACTTTC,CASSLDHFNSGANVLTF
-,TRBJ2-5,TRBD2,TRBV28,TGTGCCAGCAGTTTAGAGCGGGGGGCGCGGGCAGAGACCCAGTACTTC,CASSLERGARAETQYF
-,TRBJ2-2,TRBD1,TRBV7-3,TGTGCCAGCAGTCCACCGGGACAGGTCACCGGGGAGCTGTTTTTT,CASSPPGQVTGELFF
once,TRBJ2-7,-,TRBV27,TGTGCCAGCAGTCCAAACCGGGACTCTCCCTACGAGCAGTACTTC,CASSPNRDSPYEQYF
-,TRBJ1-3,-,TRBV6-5,TGTGCCAGCAGTTACTCCTGGACCAGCTCTGGAAACACCATATATTTT,CASSYSWTSSGNTIYF
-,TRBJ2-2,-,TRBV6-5,TGTGCCAGCAATGAGGGAGCACCCGGGGAGCTGTTTTTT,CASNEGAPGELFF
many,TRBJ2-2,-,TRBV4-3,TGCGCCAGCAGCCAAGAGGCCAGGGCGGAGCTGTTTTTT,CASSQEARAELFF
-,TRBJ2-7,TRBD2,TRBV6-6,TGTGCCAGCATACCGAGCGGGAGCTCCTACGAGCAGTACTTC,CASIPSGSSYEQYF
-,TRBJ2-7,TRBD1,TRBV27,TGTGCCAGCAGTCCCGCGGGACAGGGATACGAGCAGTACTTC,CASSPAGQGYEQYF
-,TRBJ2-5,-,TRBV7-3,TGTGCCAGCAGCCCCGGGCCCCAAGAGACCCAGTACTTC,CASSPGPQETQYF
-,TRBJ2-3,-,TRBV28,TGTGCCAGCAGTTTAACACCGAGCACAGATACGCAGTATTTT,CASSLTPSTDTQYF
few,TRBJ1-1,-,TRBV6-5,TGTGCCAGCATGGGGTACACTGAAGCTTTCTTT,CASMGYTEAFF
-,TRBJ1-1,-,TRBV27,TGTGCCAGCAGTGGAATAGGGACGGAGAACACTGAAGCTTTCTTT,CASSGIGTENTEAFF